The source of this TCR beta chain is a study of Graves' ophthalmopathy and Graves' hyperthyroidism. This clonotype was detected ten times or more. The antigen is unknown. The CDR3 is made up of 18 amino acids. Germline values: CDR1 MNHEY, CDR2 SVGEGT. J was trimmed by 3 bases and V by 6 bases; bases with no gene match: 15. For repertoire sequencing, the TCR beta CDR3 regions were amplified from RNA transcripts. In the first round, RT-PCR was carried out with HTBI primers, and a multiplex PCR formed the second round. TCRdb independently ran MiXCR on the multiplex PCR reads; one entry per CDR3 protein. The repertoire has 400,000 or so distinct CDR3 sequences, approximately 15% of them found once; the top ten carry around 7%. Patients in the hyperthyroidism group, adults aged 18 to 65, were newly diagnosed, under 2 months' duration. Study-level results: Blood contained most expanded thyroid clonotypes exceeding 0.001 frequency.

This TCR was recovered from a woman between 18 and 29 years old with stable Graves' hyperthyroidism. The chain employs TRBV6-2 or TRBV6-3 and TRBJ2-2, with 8 bases that match TRBD1. Sequenced sample: peripheral blood. The CDR3 is CASSRPPDRGFHTGELFF. The CDR3 DNA follows: TGTGCCAGCAGCCGCCCCCCCGACAGGGGTTTTCACACCGGGGAGCTGTTTTTT.